The TCR beta chain under discussion was sequenced for a study of metastatic and nonmetastatic thyroid tumors. As for the study in general: The authors compared repertoires across blood and tumor or nodule tissue from malignant and benign thyroid patients. Study-level results: The reported finding was significantly higher TCR beta diversity in malignant thyroid tumors relative to benign nodules, in blood and tumor.

There are many counts of this clone. No antigen is known for it. The germline V gene has CDR1 KGHSH and CDR2 LQKENI. V lost 4 bases to trimming and J lost 0 bases; unmatched junction nucleotides: 4. The CDR3 runs 15 residues. All patients reached thyroid surgery having received no treatment beforehand. Per the original methods: Variation in CDR3 across clinicopathological groups served as the basis for constructing a distant-metastasis classifier in papillary thyroid cancer. TCRdb reprocessed the PCR reads using MiXCR. TCRdb's processing, not the authors' own work, is the source of the V and J calls. The table lists tens of thousands of clones, approximately 12% of them singletons.

The TCR sequence derives from a female donor with papillary thyroid cancer or a benign thyroid nodule (not recorded which). Some clones in this sample may be carry-over from other donors' samples. What was sequenced was blood. The chain links TRBV18 to TRBJ2-7; 9 nucleotides match TRBD1. Written as DNA, the CDR3 is TGTGCCAGCTCACAAAGACAGGGGGACTCCTACGAGCAGTACTTC. Its translation: CASSQRQGDSYEQYF.